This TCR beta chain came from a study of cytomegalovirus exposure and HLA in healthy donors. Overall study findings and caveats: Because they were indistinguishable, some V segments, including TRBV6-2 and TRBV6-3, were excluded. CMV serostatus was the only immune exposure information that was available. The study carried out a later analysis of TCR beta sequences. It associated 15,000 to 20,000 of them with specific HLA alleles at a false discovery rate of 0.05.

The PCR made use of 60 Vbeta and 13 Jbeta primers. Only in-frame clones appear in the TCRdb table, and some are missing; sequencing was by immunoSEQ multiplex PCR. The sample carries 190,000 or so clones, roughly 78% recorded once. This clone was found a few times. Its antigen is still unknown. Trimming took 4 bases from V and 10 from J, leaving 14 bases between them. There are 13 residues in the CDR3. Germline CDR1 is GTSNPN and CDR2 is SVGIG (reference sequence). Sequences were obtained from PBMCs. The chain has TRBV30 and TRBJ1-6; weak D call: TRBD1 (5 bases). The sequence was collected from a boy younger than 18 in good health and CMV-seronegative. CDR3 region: CAWTGGGRSPLHF. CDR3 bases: TGTGCCTGGACTGGGGGTGGGAGGTCACCCCTCCACTTT.